Listed below are T cell receptor beta chains from one sample, sequenced in a study of shared clonotypes between healthy human individuals. Profiling relied on immunoSEQ multiplex PCR, and the TCRdb table lists in-frame clones only, not all of them. The repertoire has about half a million clones, about 85% of them found once; the top ten carry about an eighth. The sample taken for sequencing was PBMCs. These receptors came from a woman in her thirties or forties in good health. Some clones in this sample may be carry-over from other donors' samples. CDR3s include the opening cysteine and the closing phenylalanine or tryptophan. Fields, in order: J gene, D gene, V gene, clone size, CDR3 DNA, CDR3 protein. The D gene is left open where the match is weak. A clone size is listed for some rows: how often the clone was seen (once, few, many), or a class if it is expanded.

J gene: TRBJ1-4; D gene: -; V gene: TRBV19; clone size: -; CDR3 DNA: TGTGCCAGTAGGTGTCTCTATCTGGGGGTAGGTGAAAAACTGTTTTTT; CDR3 protein: CASRCLYLGVGEKLFF
J gene: TRBJ2-7; D gene: TRBD2; V gene: TRBV7-9; clone size: -; CDR3 DNA: TGTGCCAGCAGCCTTAGCGGGAGATACGAGCAGTACTTC; CDR3 protein: CASSLSGRYEQYF
J gene: TRBJ2-7; D gene: -; V gene: TRBV25-1; clone size: -; CDR3 DNA: TGTGCCAGCAGCCCGAGGACGGCTTCCTACGAGCAGTACTTC; CDR3 protein: CASSPRTASYEQYF
J gene: TRBJ2-7; D gene: TRBD2; V gene: TRBV2; clone size: many; CDR3 DNA: TGTGCCAGCAGTGAGGGACTAGCGGTTCACGAGCAGTACTTC; CDR3 protein: CASSEGLAVHEQYF
J gene: TRBJ2-3; D gene: -; V gene: TRBV5-4; clone size: few; CDR3 DNA: TGTGCCAGCAGCTTCGGCACAGATACGCAGTATTTT; CDR3 protein: CASSFGTDTQYF
J gene: TRBJ2-7; D gene: -; V gene: TRBV6-1; clone size: -; CDR3 DNA: TGTGCCAGCAGTGCCCGGTCTAGCGCGGGGTACGAGCAGTACTTC; CDR3 protein: CASSARSSAGYEQYF
J gene: TRBJ2-2; D gene: -; V gene: TRBV5-1; clone size: -; CDR3 DNA: TGCGCCAGCAGCTTACCCGGGGAGCTGTTTTTT; CDR3 protein: CASSLPGELFF
J gene: TRBJ2-7; D gene: -; V gene: TRBV5-4; clone size: -; CDR3 DNA: TGTGCCAGCAGCTTGGAGGGAGCCCAGGGGTGGGAGCAGTACTTC; CDR3 protein: CASSLEGAQGWEQYF
J gene: TRBJ2-1; D gene: TRBD2; V gene: TRBV7-9; clone size: -; CDR3 DNA: TGTGCCAGCAGCCCCAGACTAGCGGCGAGCTCCTACAATGAGCAGTTCTTC; CDR3 protein: CASSPRLAASSYNEQFF
J gene: TRBJ2-1; D gene: -; V gene: TRBV6-5; clone size: -; CDR3 DNA: TGTGCCAGCAGTTATTATTCAGGGCCTACCTACAATGAGCAGTTCTTC; CDR3 protein: CASSYYSGPTYNEQFF
J gene: TRBJ1-2; D gene: -; V gene: TRBV2; clone size: -; CDR3 DNA: TGTGCCAGCAGGTCCAGGGCTGGCTATGGCTACACCTTC; CDR3 protein: CASRSRAGYGYTF
J gene: TRBJ2-1; D gene: TRBD2; V gene: TRBV28; clone size: -; CDR3 DNA: TGTGCCAGCAGAGGTAGCGGGAGAAGTACAGGCAAGCAGTTCTTC; CDR3 protein: CASRGSGRSTGKQFF
J gene: TRBJ2-1; D gene: -; V gene: TRBV30; clone size: few; CDR3 DNA: TGTGCCTGGGAGACCGGTCTTACGAGCAATGAGCAGTTCTTC; CDR3 protein: CAWETGLTSNEQFF
J gene: TRBJ1-1; D gene: -; V gene: TRBV7-9; clone size: few; CDR3 DNA: TGTGCCAGCAGCTTAGATTCTCTCGAAGCTTTCTTT; CDR3 protein: CASSLDSLEAFF
J gene: TRBJ2-3; D gene: TRBD1; V gene: TRBV11-2; clone size: many; CDR3 DNA: TGTGCCAGCAGCTTAGACTCAGGGGGTGGGGATACGCAGTATTTT; CDR3 protein: CASSLDSGGGDTQYF
J gene: TRBJ2-3; D gene: TRBD2; V gene: TRBV9; clone size: -; CDR3 DNA: TGTGCCAGCAGCTCCCGGGGGGGCAGCACAGATACGCAGTATTTT; CDR3 protein: CASSSRGGSTDTQYF
J gene: TRBJ1-2; D gene: -; V gene: TRBV19; clone size: -; CDR3 DNA: TGTGCCAGTAAACTCGACAGTCGCTGGGACTATGGCTACACCTTC; CDR3 protein: CASKLDSRWDYGYTF
J gene: TRBJ2-7; D gene: -; V gene: TRBV4-1; clone size: once; CDR3 DNA: TGCGCCAGCAGCCAAGAGGCGGTGGGCAGAACCTACGAGCAGTACTTC; CDR3 protein: CASSQEAVGRTYEQYF
J gene: TRBJ2-5; D gene: TRBD2; V gene: TRBV30; clone size: -; CDR3 DNA: TGTGCCTGGAGCCCGGGGGGAGTGGTCGAGACCCAGTACTTC; CDR3 protein: CAWSPGGVVETQYF
J gene: TRBJ2-5; D gene: -; V gene: TRBV7-2; clone size: -; CDR3 DNA: TGTGCCAGCAGCCCCACCCAAGAGACCCAGTACTTC; CDR3 protein: CASSPTQETQYF
J gene: TRBJ2-5; D gene: -; V gene: TRBV7-2; clone size: -; CDR3 DNA: TGTGCCAGCAGCTTGGGACCGTACCAAGAGACCCAGTACTTC; CDR3 protein: CASSLGPYQETQYF
J gene: TRBJ1-5; D gene: -; V gene: TRBV2; clone size: -; CDR3 DNA: TGTGCCAGCACCGAGACGGGGCAGCCCCAGCATTTT; CDR3 protein: CASTETGQPQHF
J gene: TRBJ2-4; D gene: -; V gene: TRBV5-8; clone size: -; CDR3 DNA: TGTGCCAGCAGCTTCAGACAGGCTGAAAACATTCAGTACTTC; CDR3 protein: CASSFRQAENIQYF
J gene: TRBJ2-5; D gene: -; V gene: TRBV7-7; clone size: few; CDR3 DNA: TGTGCTAGCAGCCTGTTCTCCGGGAGCCTGGAGACCCAGTACTTC; CDR3 protein: CASSLFSGSLETQYF
J gene: TRBJ2-6; D gene: TRBD1; V gene: TRBV27; clone size: -; CDR3 DNA: TGTGCCAGCAGTAGACGGACAGGGTTCCTGGATGGGGCCAACGTCCTGACTTTC; CDR3 protein: CASSRRTGFLDGANVLTF
J gene: TRBJ2-1; D gene: -; V gene: TRBV7-3; clone size: once; CDR3 DNA: TGTGCCAGCAGCTTAAGAGCCAGCGGAAGGCGCAATGAGCAGTTCTTC; CDR3 protein: CASSLRASGRRNEQFF
J gene: TRBJ2-7; D gene: -; V gene: TRBV4-2; clone size: -; CDR3 DNA: TGTGCCAGCAGCCAAGGGGATAGGGCCTTGTCCCACGAGCAGTACTTC; CDR3 protein: CASSQGDRALSHEQYF
J gene: TRBJ2-1; D gene: TRBD2; V gene: TRBV9; clone size: -; CDR3 DNA: TGTGCCAGCAGCGAGACGGGAGGACTAGCAAACAATGAGCAGTTCTTC; CDR3 protein: CASSETGGLANNEQFF
J gene: TRBJ2-7; D gene: -; V gene: TRBV7-6; clone size: once; CDR3 DNA: TGTGCCAGCAGCTTAGCTGAAGGGGGGTACGAGCAGTACTTC; CDR3 protein: CASSLAEGGYEQYF
J gene: TRBJ2-7; D gene: TRBD2; V gene: TRBV5-1; clone size: -; CDR3 DNA: TGCGCCAGCAGCGAGGGATCTAGCGGGAGAAGGTACGAGCAGTACTTC; CDR3 protein: CASSEGSSGRRYEQYF
J gene: TRBJ2-2; D gene: -; V gene: TRBV7-3; clone size: -; CDR3 DNA: TGTGCCAGCAGCTTAAATGGGGTCGGGGAGCTGTTTTTT; CDR3 protein: CASSLNGVGELFF
J gene: TRBJ1-1; D gene: TRBD1; V gene: TRBV4-1; clone size: -; CDR3 DNA: TGCGCCAGCAGCCAAACCGGGACAGGGAACACTGAAGCTTTCTTT; CDR3 protein: CASSQTGTGNTEAFF
J gene: TRBJ1-1; D gene: -; V gene: TRBV5-6; clone size: many; CDR3 DNA: TGTGCCAGCAGCTTTGGTTTGACTGAAGCTTTCTTT; CDR3 protein: CASSFGLTEAFF
J gene: TRBJ2-7; D gene: -; V gene: TRBV28; clone size: -; CDR3 DNA: TGTGCCAGCAGTTTTCAGGGGGGTTCTTACTACGAGCAGTACTTC; CDR3 protein: CASSFQGGSYYEQYF
J gene: TRBJ1-2; D gene: -; V gene: TRBV30; clone size: -; CDR3 DNA: TGTGCCTGGAGTTCTCAGACATACCACTATGGCTACACCTTC; CDR3 protein: CAWSSQTYHYGYTF
J gene: TRBJ2-7; D gene: -; V gene: TRBV28; clone size: -; CDR3 DNA: TGTGCCAGCAGTTTATCGTCCTCCTACGAGCAGTACTTC; CDR3 protein: CASSLSSSYEQYF
J gene: TRBJ2-1; D gene: TRBD2; V gene: TRBV4-2; clone size: many; CDR3 DNA: TGTGCCAGCAGCCCACAAGTAGCGGGGGCCTACAATGAGCAGTTCTTC; CDR3 protein: CASSPQVAGAYNEQFF
J gene: TRBJ2-1; D gene: TRBD2; V gene: TRBV18; clone size: -; CDR3 DNA: TGTGCCAGCTCACCACTGACTAGCGGGGCCTCCAATGAGCAGTTCTTC; CDR3 protein: CASSPLTSGASNEQFF
J gene: TRBJ1-4; D gene: TRBD1; V gene: TRBV10-3; clone size: -; CDR3 DNA: TGTGCCATCAGACAGGGGTTAGAGGAAAAACTGTTTTTT; CDR3 protein: CAIRQGLEEKLFF
J gene: TRBJ2-2; D gene: TRBD2; V gene: TRBV5-1; clone size: -; CDR3 DNA: TGCGCCAGTAGACTAGCGGGAAACACCGGGGAGCTGTTTTTT; CDR3 protein: CASRLAGNTGELFF
J gene: TRBJ2-6; D gene: TRBD1; V gene: TRBV28; clone size: -; CDR3 DNA: TGTGCCAGCAGACCAGGGGGCACGGTGACATCTGGGGCCAACGTCCTGACTTTC; CDR3 protein: CASRPGGTVTSGANVLTF
J gene: TRBJ1-4; D gene: -; V gene: TRBV6-5; clone size: -; CDR3 DNA: TGTGCCAGCAGTTACCTGGGGGGTCCAACTAATGAAAAACTGTTTTTT; CDR3 protein: CASSYLGGPTNEKLFF
J gene: TRBJ2-6; D gene: TRBD1; V gene: TRBV6-6; clone size: -; CDR3 DNA: TGTGCCAGCAGGGGACAGGGGGCGCCTGGGGCCAACGTCCTGACTTTC; CDR3 protein: CASRGQGAPGANVLTF
J gene: TRBJ2-3; D gene: -; V gene: TRBV5-1; clone size: -; CDR3 DNA: TGCGCCAGCAGCAAAACAGGAGAAGATACGCAGTATTTT; CDR3 protein: CASSKTGEDTQYF
J gene: TRBJ2-2; D gene: -; V gene: TRBV28; clone size: -; CDR3 DNA: TGTGCCAGCAGTATTCCCGGGACCGGGGAGCTGTTTTTT; CDR3 protein: CASSIPGTGELFF